The rows below give T cell receptor beta chains drawn from one sample of a study of CD8 T cells in ankylosing spondylitis. MiXCR, run by TCRdb on the 5' RACE reads, gives a single entry per CDR3 protein. The sample has some 140,000 distinct CDR3 sequences; 7% to 10% are singletons. Sequencing was performed on synovial fluid, either unsorted or a sorted T cell fraction (not recorded which). These TCRs come from a male donor with ankylosing spondylitis. CDR3s include the opening cysteine and the closing phenylalanine or tryptophan. D genes are given only for firm matches. The size of a clone is reported for some rows only, either as once, few or many, or as a class for expanded clones.

CDR3nt	CDR3aa	j_gene	abundance	v_gene	d_gene
TGTGCCAGCAGACTTAATAGCAATCAGCCCCAGCATTTT	CASRLNSNQPQHF	TRBJ1-5	many	TRBV12-3/TRBV12-4	-
TGTGCCAGCAGCTTGGCAGGGGGCCTCAAAGAGACCCAGTACTTC	CASSLAGGLKETQYF	TRBJ2-5	-	TRBV7-3	TRBD1
TGCTGTGCTAGAGGTCGAACAGGGGACCTCTATAATTCACCCCTCCACTTT	CCARGRTGDLYNSPLHF	TRBJ1-6	-	TRBV20-1	TRBD1
TGTGCCACCAGCAGAGTGGTGAACACTGAAGCTTTCTTT	CATSRVVNTEAFF	TRBJ1-1	many	TRBV15	-
TGTGCCAGCAGCCGAACTCGGACGGCCGACACTGAAGCTTTCTTT	CASSRTRTADTEAFF	TRBJ1-1	few	TRBV7-2	-
TGTGCCAGCAGTGACGCTAGCGGGGGGACAGATACGCAGTATTTT	CASSDASGGTDTQYF	TRBJ2-3	few	TRBV6-4	TRBD2
TGTGCCAGCAGCGCCCAGCTATCCCAGGGGCAGACCCAGTACTTC	CASSAQLSQGQTQYF	TRBJ2-5	few	TRBV6-1	-
TGCGCCAGCAGCTTTTTGGCAGAATACGAGCAGTACTTC	CASSFLAEYEQYF	TRBJ2-7	few	TRBV5-1	-
TGTGCCAGCAGTCTTAACCAGGGGAGCTTTAACTATGGCTACACCTTC	CASSLNQGSFNYGYTF	TRBJ1-2	many	TRBV28	-
TGTGCCAGCACGACAGGGGGCAGCTACGAGCAGTACTTC	CASTTGGSYEQYF	TRBJ2-7	many	TRBV7-2	TRBD1
TGTGCCAGCAGTAATTCCGGGACAAGCAATGAAAAACTGTTTTTT	CASSNSGTSNEKLFF	TRBJ1-4	few	TRBV2	-
TGTGCCAGCAGCTTAGAGCGGGAGCGATTCCTATACGAGCAGTACTTC	CASSLERERFLYEQYF	TRBJ2-7	many	TRBV5-6	TRBD2
TGTGCCAGCAGCGTAGCCCTTAGCGGGGGTGGGGCCAATGAGCAGTTCTTC	CASSVALSGGGANEQFF	TRBJ2-1	many	TRBV9	TRBD2